This passage covers 27 T cell receptor beta chains from one sample sequenced in a study of CD8 T cells in ankylosing spondylitis. Study-level points and caveats: Among TCR beta sequences, a motif of eight highly homologous variants appeared characteristic of ankylosing spondylitis blood.

These receptors have no identified antigens. TCRdb processed the 5' RACE reads anew with MiXCR; each CDR3 protein has one entry. The table shows around 770,000 distinct CDR3 sequences, with around 17% occurring only once. The sequenced material came from blood, either unsorted or a sorted T cell fraction (not recorded which). The source is a male donor with ankylosing spondylitis.

This clonotype occurred a few times. The J gene is TRBJ2-7, the V gene TRBV27; D is tentatively TRBD1 or TRBD2 (5 bases each). The CDR3 runs to 14 residues. CDR1 and CDR2 (germline): MNHEY, SMNVEV (reference sequence). V was cut by 5 bases and J by 2 bases, with 13 bases left in between. The CDR3 bases are TGTGCCAGCAGTCTCACCGGGGCAACCTACGAGCAGTACTTC. It specifies CASSLTGATYEQYF.

This clonotype turned up a few times. CDR3 nucleotides: TGCGCCAGCAGCTTGTTGGGGACAGGGTTTGGCACTGAAGCTTTCTTT. It is translated as CASSLLGTGFGTEAFF. This chain connects TRBV5-1 to TRBJ1-1; TRBD1 matches 9 bases. The V segment lost 1 base and the J segment 4 bases; nucleotides outside the gene matches: 8. CDR3 size: 16 residues. Looked up from germline, CDR1 is SGHRS and CDR2 is YFSETQ.

J is TRBJ2-3 and V is TRBV6-2 or TRBV6-3; D call uncertain. Germline V CDR1 and CDR2: MNHEY, SVGEGT. V lost 6 bases, J lost 0 bases, and 13 bases lay in between. This CDR3 has 15 amino acids. The CDR3 loop is CASRRGGSSTDTQYF. The CDR3 bases are TGTGCCAGCAGGAGAGGTGGCAGCAGCACAGATACGCAGTATTTT.

The V gene is TRBV5-8, the J gene TRBJ2-7; D may be TRBD1 (5 bases). CDR1 is SGHTS, CDR2 YDEGEE, per germline. This CDR3 has 14 residues. Trimming took 4 bases from V and 5 from J, leaving 16 bases between them. The CDR3 DNA reads TGTGCCAGCAGCCCCCAGGGCAGGGCCCACGAGCAGTACTTC. Its translation is CASSPQGRAHEQYF.

This clonotype was detected ten times or more. The chain combines TRBV20-1 with TRBJ2-7; D may be TRBD2 (6 bases). The ends were cut back, 3 bases at V and 0 bases at J, with 6 bases in the middle. Germline V lookup: CDR1 DFQATT, CDR2 SNEGSKA (reference sequence). The CDR3 loop spans 12 amino acids. The CDR3 DNA is TGCAGTGCTAGCGGGAGCTCCTACGAGCAGTACTTC. Translating gives CSASGSSYEQYF.

This clonotype was observed a handful of times. The V call is TRBV20-1, the J call TRBJ1-2; the D gene is possibly TRBD1 (5 bases). Germline V gene sequence: CDR1 DFQATT, CDR2 SNEGSKA (reference sequence). CDR3 length: 13 residues. Between the trimmed V and J ends, which lost 7 bases and 2 bases, there was a span of 14 bases. This chain's CDR3 is CSEKPGGNYGYTF. For the CDR3, the DNA is TGCAGTGAAAAGCCGGGGGGGAACTATGGCTACACCTTC.

This clonotype was recorded a few times. The chain's CDR3 is CASSLFGQVETQYF. Written as DNA, the CDR3 is TGTGCCAGCAGTTTATTTGGACAGGTAGAGACCCAGTACTTC. V and J are TRBV28 and TRBJ2-5; TRBD1 agrees at 7 bases. The V gene's germline CDR1 is MDHEN and CDR2 SYDVKM. V shed 1 base, J shed 4 bases, and the junction held 3 bases outside the gene matches. The CDR3 consists of 14 residues.

The J gene is TRBJ2-2, the V gene TRBV11-2; TRBD2 aligns across 15 bases. V shed 5 bases and J 6 bases; nucleotides not matched to a gene: 4. Germline lookup yields CDR1 SGHAT and CDR2 FQNNGV. This CDR3 region has 16 residues. In DNA form, the CDR3 reads TGTGCCAGCAGCGGGACTAGCGGGAGGTCGGCCGGGGAGCTGTTTTTT. Protein sequence: CASSGTSGRSAGELFF.

This clonotype was detected a few times. V gene TRBV20-1 combines with J gene TRBJ2-1, with D unresolved. CDR3 length equals 13 residues. V lost 5 bases, J lost 6 bases, and 14 bases lay in between. CDR1 DFQATT and CDR2 SNEGSKA come from the germline V gene (reference sequence). The CDR3 here is CSASMSASNEQFF. The CDR3 nucleotides read TGCAGTGCTTCCATGTCCGCTTCCAATGAGCAGTTCTTC.

V usage is TRBV5-1 and J usage is TRBJ1-3; no reliable D call. With 3 bases removed from V and 0 bases from J, the gap between germline ends came to 10 bases. The germline V gene has CDR1 SGHRS and CDR2 YFSETQ. The CDR3 consists of 15 residues. The CDR3 is CASSSGGPSGNTIYF. The CDR3 nucleotides read TGCGCCAGCAGCTCAGGCGGTCCCTCTGGAAACACCATATATTTT. Based on the CDR3 plus reference TRBV5-1 and TRBJ1-3, the full variable domain is KAGVTQTPRYLIKTRGQQVTLSCSPISGHRSVSWYQQTPGQGLQFLFEYFSETQRNKGNFPGRFSGRQFSNSRSEMNVSTLELGDSALYLCASSSGGPSGNTIYFGEGSWLTVV.

This clonotype was found a few times. V and J are TRBV7-8 and TRBJ1-4, with D perhaps matching TRBD1 (5 bases). The CDR3 covers 15 residues. In germline, CDR1 is SGHVS, CDR2 FQNEAQ. Trimming cost V 5 bases and J 2 bases, with 12 bases left between them. CDR3 amino acids: CASSRRGATNEKLFF. The CDR3 coding sequence is TGTGCCAGCAGCCGACGAGGGGCGACTAATGAAAAACTGTTTTTT.

With regard to this clonotype: The junction departs from germline at one end; a sequencing error may be responsible. V gene TRBV2 combines with J gene TRBJ2-6; D is uncertain. Germline V gene sequence: CDR1 SNHLY, CDR2 FYNNEI. The CDR3 is 15 residues long. DNA of the CDR3: TGTGCCAGTAGTGACCCGCGCTCTGGGGCCAACGTCCTGACTTTC. The encoded protein is CASSDPRSGANVLTF.

This clonotype was recorded a few times. The chain links TRBV10-2 to TRBJ2-7, with no clear D. The CDR3 has 14 residues. Germline CDR1 WSHSY, CDR2 SAAADI. The V and J ends lost 4 bases and 0 bases respectively, with 10 bases between them. CDR3 protein: CASSGWTSSYEQYF. The CDR3 DNA reads as TGCGCCAGCAGTGGATGGACGAGCTCCTACGAGCAGTACTTC.

This chain uses TRBV5-6 with TRBJ1-2, with D perhaps matching TRBD1 (5 bases). V was cut by 0 bases and J by 0 bases, with 21 bases left in between. CDR3 length: 19 amino acids. Germline assignment: CDR1 SGHDT and CDR2 YYEEEE. CDR3 residues: CASSLVYESGTRSNYGYTF. The CDR3 DNA is TGTGCCAGCAGCTTGGTTTATGAATCTGGGACCCGGTCTAACTATGGCTACACCTTC.

The chain is built from TRBV20-1 and TRBJ2-3; D is unclear. Trimming removed 7 bases at V and 1 base at J, with 12 bases between. The CDR3 is 13 amino acids. Germline values: CDR1 DFQATT, CDR2 SNEGSKA (reference sequence). The CDR3 DNA sequence: TGCAGTGTTGAAGTGAGCGGCACAGATACGCAGTATTTT. Translating it yields CSVEVSGTDTQYF.

The V gene is TRBV5-1, the J gene TRBJ2-1; 10 bases align to TRBD2. The CDR3 runs 15 residues. Germline CDR1 SGHRS, CDR2 YFSETQ. Trimming removed 6 bases from V and 5 bases from J; junction bases left unmatched: 8. The CDR3 nucleotides are TGCGCCAGCACCCCGGGACTAGCGTCCAACAATGAGCAGTTCTTC. It translates to CASTPGLASNNEQFF.

The rearrangement links TRBV4-2 to TRBJ2-7, with D perhaps TRBD1 (5 bases). Between the trimmed V and J ends, which lost 1 base and 7 bases, there was a span of 11 bases. This CDR3 comprises 13 residues. The germline V gene has CDR1 LGHNA and CDR2 YNFKEQ. The CDR3 nucleotides are TGTGCCAGCAGCCAAGGGGGCGTCGATGAGCAGTACTTC. This codes for CASSQGGVDEQYF.

This sequence joins TRBV21-1 and TRBJ2-7; TRBD1, the table's D call, lacks a check against the DNA. TRBV21-1 is recorded as a pseudogene. The CDR3 length is 14 residues. The CDR3: CARRGTEPLREQYF. In DNA form, the CDR3 reads TGTGCCAGGAGAGGGACAGAGCCGCTACGCGAGCAGTACTTC.

The CDR3 spells CASSQVTSEGEQFF. The CDR3 nucleotides read TGTGCCAGCAGCCAAGTGACTAGCGAAGGTGAGCAGTTCTTC. V gene TRBV4-2 combines with J gene TRBJ2-1; 8 bases map to TRBD2. Losses at the gene ends were 1 base for V and 9 bases for J; bases not matched to a gene: 5. CDR3 size: 14 residues. CDR1 and CDR2 from the germline V gene are LGHNA and YNFKEQ.

This clonotype was seen many times. The chain is built from TRBV12-3 or TRBV12-4 and TRBJ1-1; maybe TRBD1 (6 bases). This CDR3 contains 13 residues. V lost 7 bases and J 4 bases, leaving 13 bases between the germline ends. The CDR3: CASIEGGGTEAFF. Written as DNA, the CDR3 is TGTGCCAGCATCGAGGGGGGAGGCACTGAAGCTTTCTTT.

This chain uses TRBV2 with TRBJ1-5; D is possibly TRBD1 (6 bases). The CDR3 totals 14 residues. Germline V CDR1 and CDR2: SNHLY, FYNNEI. V was clipped by 9 bases and J by 1 base, with 13 bases between them. DNA of the CDR3: TGTGCCAGTCGGGGAGGGGGAAGCAATCAGCCCCAGCATTTT. Translated, it gives CASRGGGSNQPQHF. Full variable domain (remainder filled in from reference TRBV2 and TRBJ1-5): EPEVTQTPSHQVTQMGQEVILRCVPISNHLYFYWYRQILGQKVEFLVSFYNNEISEKSEIFDDQFSVERPDGSNFTLKIRSTKLEDSAMYFCASRGGGSNQPQHFGDGTRLSIL.

This chain joins TRBV7-9 and TRBJ1-2; possible D gene TRBD1, 6 bases. The CDR3 is 14 residues long. Germline CDR1 is SEHNR and CDR2 is FQNEAQ (reference sequence). V gave up 5 bases and J gave up 4 bases, with 14 bases separating them. The CDR3 DNA follows: TGTGCCAGCAGCCTCGGGACAAACGGCTATGGCTACACCTTC. Encoded protein: CASSLGTNGYGYTF. The variable domain in full, with the rest retrieved from reference TRBV7-9 and TRBJ1-2, is DTGVSQNPRHKITKRGQNVTFRCDPISEHNRLYWYRQTLGQGPEFLTYFQNEAQLEKSRLLSDRFSAERPKGSFSTLEIQRTEQGDSAMYLCASSLGTNGYGYTFGSGTRLTVV.

The V call is TRBV28, the J call TRBJ2-2; D gene ambiguous. The CDR3 is 14 amino acids. Deletions cut 6 bases from V and 6 bases from J, with 14 bases between. Germline CDR1 MDHEN, CDR2 SYDVKM. The CDR3 reads CASSAPPASGELFF. In nucleotides, the CDR3 is TGTGCCAGCAGCGCCCCCCCCGCCTCCGGGGAGCTGTTTTTT.

There are a few counts of this clonotype. The chain is built from TRBV12-3 or TRBV12-4 and TRBJ2-3, with a weak D call TRBD2 (6 bases). V lost 1 base, J lost 6 bases, and 14 bases lay in between. The CDR3 contains 15 residues. The CDR3 nucleotides read TGTGCCAGCAGTTTAGTGGGAGGTGGCGAGGATACGCAGTATTTT. Translation gives CASSLVGGGEDTQYF.

The chain joins TRBV12-3 or TRBV12-4 to TRBJ2-5; perhaps TRBD2 as D (6 bases). The CDR3 loop spans 16 amino acids. Trimming stripped 0 bases from V and 4 bases from J, with 15 bases between. Written as DNA, the CDR3 is TGTGCCAGCAGTTTAGCGCTGGGGGGACGGGGAGAGACCCAGTACTTC. Encoded protein: CASSLALGGRGETQYF.

The sample holds a few counts of this clonotype. This CDR3 reads CATSDFGLAGELEQFF. CDR3 DNA: TGTGCCACCAGTGATTTCGGCCTAGCGGGAGAGCTTGAGCAGTTCTTC. This chain uses TRBV24-1 with TRBJ2-1; 10 nucleotides align to TRBD2. With 1 base clipped from V and 9 bases from J, the junction kept 8 bases outside the gene matches. This CDR3 is built from 16 residues. CDR1 and CDR2 from the germline V gene are KGHDR and SFDVKD.

The V gene is TRBV7-3, the J gene TRBJ1-6, with D maybe TRBD1 (5 bases). The CDR3 runs 15 residues. CDR1 is SGHTA and CDR2 is FQGTGA in the germline V gene. Trimming took 0 bases from V and 8 from J, leaving 11 bases between them. The CDR3 DNA follows: TGTGCCAGCAGCTTAACGTCGGCAGGGTATTCACCCCTCCACTTT. It translates to CASSLTSAGYSPLHF.